The 17 T cell receptor beta chains below all came from one sample that was sequenced in a study of cytomegalovirus exposure and HLA in healthy donors. PCR primers comprised 60 Vbeta and 13 Jbeta primers. Sequencing used immunoSEQ multiplex PCR; TCRdb keeps in-frame clones, though not all of them. The sample includes approximately 170,000 clones, 79% of them seen just once. The sample comprised PBMCs. These TCRs come from a woman aged 18-35 years in good health and CMV-seronegative.

The chain recombines TRBV6-1 with TRBJ2-5, with D perhaps matching TRBD2 (5 bases). Germline CDR1 and CDR2: MNHNS and SASEGT. The CDR3 is 15 residues long. Trimming took off 2 bases at V and 4 bases at J, with 14 bases between the two ends. CDR3 sequence reads: CASSEWRLAIETQYF. The CDR3 DNA reads as TGTGCCAGCAGTGAATGGCGGCTAGCTATAGAGACCCAGTACTTC.

The chain is built from TRBV27 and TRBJ1-5, with TRBD1 matching 7 bases. There are 14 residues in the CDR3. Germline lookup yields CDR1 MNHEY and CDR2 SMNVEV (reference sequence). The V segment lost 5 bases and the J segment 7 bases; nucleotides outside the gene matches: 8. The CDR3 region is CASSPQGFGQPQHF. In DNA form, the CDR3 reads TGTGCCAGCAGTCCACAGGGGTTTGGACAGCCCCAGCATTTT.

The sample holds one count of this clone. The chain links TRBV7-9 to TRBJ1-1, with a tentative D call TRBD1 (5 bases). Germline-derived CDR1 and CDR2 are SEHNR and FQNEAQ (reference sequence). The length of the CDR3 is 15 residues. With 3 bases removed from V and 3 bases from J, the gap between germline ends came to 14 bases. The CDR3 DNA sequence: TGTGCCAGCAGCTTCCGGGCCCAAGGGGACACTGAAGCTTTCTTT. This translates into CASSFRAQGDTEAFF.

This chain's CDR3 is CTSSQDRLAPYNEQFF. CDR3 coding DNA: TGCACCAGCAGCCAAGATCGACTAGCACCATACAATGAGCAGTTCTTC. This chain connects TRBV1 to TRBJ2-1; TRBD2, the D gene given by the table, was not confirmed from the DNA. TRBV1 corresponds to a pseudogene. This CDR3 has 16 residues.

The genes are TRBV6-5 and TRBJ2-3; 8 bases agree with TRBD1. There are 14 residues in the CDR3. Trimming at V came to 4 bases and at J to 9 bases, leaving 9 bases not matched to a gene. Germline V gene lookup returns CDR1 MNHEY and CDR2 SVGAGI. For the CDR3, the DNA is TGTGCCAGCAGTTCAGGACAGGGCCAGCGGACGCAGTATTTT. Protein product: CASSSGQGQRTQYF.

The V gene is TRBV27, the J gene TRBJ2-7; D not certain. CDR3 size: 13 residues. Germline CDR1 MNHEY, CDR2 SMNVEV (reference sequence). The V gene lost 3 bases and the J gene lost 0 bases, with 6 bases spanning the gap. CDR3 DNA: TGTGCCAGCAGTTTCAAGAGCTCCTACGAGCAGTACTTC. Protein: CASSFKSSYEQYF.

The CDR3 protein is CASQGTNTGELFF. The CDR3 bases are TGTGCCAGCCAGGGGACGAACACCGGGGAGCTGTTTTTT. The rearrangement joins TRBV6-5 to TRBJ2-2; TRBD1 is a possible D gene (6 bases). The germline V gene has CDR1 MNHEY and CDR2 SVGAGI. V was pared by 8 bases and J by 0 bases, with 7 bases between. The length of the CDR3 is 13 residues.

In this sample, this clone turned up a few times. This rearrangement joins TRBV5-1 to TRBJ1-1; 8 positions agree with TRBD1. Losses at the gene ends were 3 bases for V and 8 bases for J; bases not matched to a gene: 12. This CDR3 is 15 amino acids long. Germline CDR1 reads SGHRS; CDR2 reads YFSETQ. The DNA of the CDR3 is TGCGCCAGCAGCTCTGTGGGGGTTGACAGGGGAGAAGCTTTCTTT. Residues: CASSSVGVDRGEAFF. Drawing the rest from reference TRBV5-1 and TRBJ1-1, the complete variable domain is KAGVTQTPRYLIKTRGQQVTLSCSPISGHRSVSWYQQTPGQGLQFLFEYFSETQRNKGNFPGRFSGRQFSNSRSEMNVSTLELGDSALYLCASSSVGVDRGEAFFGQGTRLTVV.

The chain combines TRBV7-3 with TRBJ2-1; no clear D. This CDR3 spans 13 amino acids. V was cut by 2 bases and J by 3 bases, with 5 bases left in between. Germline V gene lookup returns CDR1 SGHTA and CDR2 FQGTGA. This CDR3 reads CASSLVNYNEQFF. The CDR3 bases are TGTGCCAGCAGCTTAGTTAACTACAATGAGCAGTTCTTC.

This clone was recorded a few times. The chain joins TRBV19 to TRBJ2-5; the match to TRBD1 covers 9 bases. Germline lookup yields CDR1 LNHDA and CDR2 SQIVND (reference sequence). The CDR3 is 16 amino acids. After removal of 5 bases from V and 1 base from J, the junction contained 8 bases not matched to a gene. The CDR3 DNA sequence: TGTGCCAGTAGTCCACAGGGGGCCCATCTCCAAGAGACCCAGTACTTC. It codes for CASSPQGAHLQETQYF.

The chain employs TRBV7-2 and TRBJ2-2; possibly TRBD1 for D (5 bases). V gave up 2 bases and J gave up 6 bases, with 7 bases separating them. The CDR3 sequence is 13 residues long. In germline, CDR1 is SGHTA, CDR2 FQGNSA. The CDR3 spells CASSLLGAGELFF. CDR3 sequence (DNA): TGTGCCAGCAGCTTATTAGGGGCCGGGGAGCTGTTTTTT.

DNA of the CDR3: TGTGCCAGCAGTCGTTCCTACGAGCAGTACTTC. This translates into CASSRSYEQYF. This sequence joins TRBV14 and TRBJ2-7, with D uncertain. V was cut by 6 bases and J by 1 base, with 4 bases left in between. The germline gives CDR1 SGHDN, CDR2 FVKESK. The CDR3 has 11 amino acids. The full variable domain, in which reference TRBV14 and TRBJ2-7 provide the parts outside the CDR3, is EAGVTQFPSHSVIEKGQTVTLRCDPISGHDNLYWYRRVMGKEIKFLLHFVKESKQDESGMPNNRFLAERTGGTYSTLKVQPAELEDSGVYFCASSRSYEQYFGPGTRLTVT.

The V call is TRBV7-2, the J call TRBJ2-2; TRBD2 matches 8 bases. This CDR3 is built from 17 residues. Germline CDR1 and CDR2: SGHTA and FQGNSA. Trimming at V came to 4 bases and at J to 2 bases, leaving 9 bases not matched to a gene. Written as DNA, the CDR3 is TGTGCCAGCAGCTCCCCTCCGGGACTAGGAAACACCGGGGAGCTGTTTTTT. Amino acid sequence: CASSSPPGLGNTGELFF.

The chain recombines TRBV7-9 with TRBJ2-3; 12 bases map to TRBD2. CDR3 length: 18 residues. Losses at the gene ends were 7 bases for V and 5 bases for J; bases not matched to a gene: 16. Germline V gives CDR1 SEHNR, CDR2 FQNEAQ (reference sequence). The chain's CDR3 is CASILNPTSGSGRDTQYF. The CDR3 DNA reads TGTGCCAGCATCCTGAACCCGACTAGCGGGAGTGGTAGAGATACGCAGTATTTT.

This clone was counted only a few times. V usage is TRBV5-5 and J usage is TRBJ2-3; D remains ambiguous. The V end was cut by 3 bases, the J end by 0 bases, with 8 bases between. The germline CDR1 and CDR2 sequences are SGHKS and YYEKEE (reference sequence). The CDR3 consists of 14 residues. This CDR3 is CASSSLTSTDTQYF. DNA for the CDR3: TGTGCCAGCAGCTCGTTAACTAGCACAGATACGCAGTATTTT.

The chain has TRBV27 and TRBJ2-5, with a possible D match to TRBD2 (6 bases). Trimming took 7 bases from V and 4 from J, leaving 19 bases between them. CDR1 and CDR2 (germline): MNHEY, SMNVEV (reference sequence). The CDR3 loop spans 15 amino acids. The CDR3 coding sequence is TGTGCCAGCAAAAGACTGACGGGGGACCGAGAGACCCAGTACTTC. Translating gives CASKRLTGDRETQYF.

The CDR3, as DNA: TGTGCCACCAGCAGAGATGCCACAGGGGGCGCCGGGCTAGGGGGGACCGGGGAGCTGTTTTTT. It yields the protein CATSRDATGGAGLGGTGELFF. The rearrangement links TRBV15 to TRBJ2-2; 9 bases fit TRBD1. V gave up 0 bases and J gave up 5 bases; unmatched junction bases: 19. The CDR3 sequence is 21 residues long. Germline V gives CDR1 LNHNV, CDR2 YYDKDF (reference sequence).